The present TCR beta chain was sequenced within a study of T cell responses to AZD1222 COVID-19 vaccine. General study points: Clonal diversity was possibly underestimated, and white British individuals and females predominated among donors. Unmutated variant regions are reportedly the target of nearly half of TCRs that are spike-specific.

A word on this clone: The antigen is undetermined.

Deletions cut 5 bases from V and 8 bases from J, with 15 bases between. The V gene's germline CDR1 is MNHEY and CDR2 SMNVEV (reference sequence). The CDR3 is 13 residues long. Repertoires were generated with immunoSEQ multiplex PCR, while TCRdb's copy carries only in-frame clones and drops some. The sample lists 150,000 to 200,000 clones, 94% occurring once. The sequenced sample was peripheral blood, obtained on day 0 of AZD1222 vaccination. The receptor comes from an adult in good health. The rearrangement links TRBV27 to TRBJ1-2; D is possibly TRBD1 (6 bases). The CDR3 sequence is CASSPNRVWGYTF. In DNA, the CDR3 is TGTGCCAGCAGTCCGAACAGGGTCTGGGGCTACACCTTC.